The clone carrying this TCR beta chain was observed a few times. Its target is not known. The CDR3 totals 18 residues. The V end lost 0 bases, the J end lost 4 bases, and 21 bases lay between the germline ends. Germline V gene sequence: CDR1 GTSNPN, CDR2 SVGIG (reference sequence). This sample is part of a study of identical twins. Study-wide results and caveats: Cross-sectional statistics underpinned the conclusions; the same donors were not followed.

In TCRdb, the 5' RACE reads were re-called with MiXCR into one record per CDR3 protein. The data show just over 500,000 distinct CDR3 sequences, approximately 22% seen once. This sample was shared with a second study, whose subject was T cells expressing NK-cell markers.

V gene TRBV30 combines with J gene TRBJ2-2, with TRBD2 as a possible D gene (7 bases). The sample comprised CD4+ T cells sorted from blood. The sequence came from a woman aged 18 to 35 in good health. The CDR3 here is CAWSVLGGLGGGTGELFF. CDR3 bases: TGTGCCTGGAGTGTACTTGGCGGCCTAGGGGGGGGCACCGGGGAGCTGTTTTTT.